These 27 T cell receptor beta chains share one sample of origin, sequenced in a study of T cell responses to AZD1222 COVID-19 vaccine. The repertoire was sequenced with immunoSEQ multiplex PCR; TCRdb's copy has only in-frame clones and lacks some. Of 100,000 to 150,000 clones in the sample, about 89% were seen once. Material: peripheral blood, obtained on day 0 of AZD1222 vaccination. These receptors all come from an adult in good health.

This sequence joins TRBV7-3 and TRBJ2-2; tentative D call: TRBD2 (6 bases). The V gene's germline CDR1 is SGHTA and CDR2 FQGTGA. Trimming cost V 5 bases and J 5 bases, with 12 bases left between them. CDR3 length equals 14 residues. CDR3 DNA sequence: TGTGCCAGCAGCATTCTACGGGGGACCGGGGAGCTGTTTTTT. This gives the protein CASSILRGTGELFF. Full variable domain (remainder filled in from reference TRBV7-3 and TRBJ2-2): GAGVSQTPSNKVTEKGKYVELRCDPISGHTALYWYRQSLGQGPEFLIYFQGTGAADDSGLPNDRFFAVRPEGSVSTLKIQRTERGDSAVYLCASSILRGTGELFFGEGSRLTVL.

The J gene is TRBJ2-6, the V gene TRBV7-9; no clear D gene. Looked up from germline, CDR1 is SEHNR and CDR2 is FQNEAQ (reference sequence). V was shortened by 5 bases and J by 3 bases, with 14 bases between the two germline ends. CDR3 length: 16 residues. The CDR3 DNA is TGTGCCAGCAGCCCCATAGGCGCGTTTGGGGCCAACGTCCTGACTTTC. Translation: CASSPIGAFGANVLTF.

The rearrangement joins TRBV7-8 to TRBJ2-1; D may be TRBD1 (5 bases). This CDR3 comprises 16 residues. The V gene lost 0 bases and the J gene lost 6 bases, with 15 bases spanning the gap. Germline V gene sequence: CDR1 SGHVS, CDR2 FQNEAQ. In nucleotides, the CDR3 is TGTGCCAGCAGCTTAGCGCTTCAGGGTCTGGGCAATGAGCAGTTCTTC. Its protein is CASSLALQGLGNEQFF. The full variable domain, rest sourced from reference TRBV7-8 and TRBJ2-1, is GAGVSQSPRYKVAKRGQDVALRCDPISGHVSLFWYQQALGQGPEFLTYFQNEAQLDKSGLPSDRFFAERPEGSVSTLKIQRTQQEDSAVYLCASSLALQGLGNEQFFGPGTRLTVL.

The chain links TRBV28 to TRBJ1-6; tentatively, D is TRBD1 (5 bases). The germline gives CDR1 MDHEN, CDR2 SYDVKM. V lost 4 bases, J lost 5 bases, and 18 bases lay in between. The CDR3 consists of 17 residues. The CDR3 loop reads CASSSSVEGGDNSPLHF. CDR3 DNA: TGTGCCAGCAGTTCCTCGGTAGAGGGAGGGGATAATTCACCCCTCCACTTT.

The V and J genes are TRBV29-1 and TRBJ2-3, with D tentatively TRBD1 or TRBD2 (5 bases each). This CDR3 region has 11 residues. CDR1 is SQVTM, CDR2 ANQGSEA, per germline. The ends were cut back, 6 bases at V and 6 bases at J, with 10 bases in the middle. The CDR3 reads CSVGVGDTQYF. The CDR3 nucleotides read TGCAGCGTGGGGGTCGGGGATACGCAGTATTTT.

The CDR3 reads CASSLFPGGNQPQHF. CDR3 sequence (DNA): TGTGCCAGCAGCTTATTCCCAGGAGGCAATCAGCCCCAGCATTTT. This chain connects TRBV7-6 to TRBJ1-5; D is unclear. The germline gives CDR1 SGHVS, CDR2 FNYEAQ. There are 15 residues in the CDR3. Trimming removed 2 bases at V and 2 bases at J, with 10 bases between.

This sequence joins TRBV20-1 and TRBJ2-7, with D tentatively TRBD1 or TRBD2 (5 bases each). The V gene lost 7 bases and the J gene lost 4 bases, with 11 bases spanning the gap. The CDR3 is made up of 11 amino acids. The germline V gene has CDR1 DFQATT and CDR2 SNEGSKA (reference sequence). The chain's CDR3 is CSGGKGYEQYF. In DNA form, the CDR3 reads TGCAGTGGGGGGAAAGGGTACGAGCAGTACTTC.

The chain couples TRBV7-3 to TRBJ2-7, with no clear D. CDR3 length: 13 residues. In germline, CDR1 is SGHTA, CDR2 FQGTGA. The V gene lost 2 bases and the J gene lost 4 bases, with 9 bases spanning the gap. CDR3 residues: CASSLGIEYEQYF. CDR3 bases: TGTGCCAGCAGCTTAGGTATCGAGTACGAGCAGTACTTC.

The gene calls are TRBV28 and TRBJ1-2; 8 positions match TRBD1. The junction had 7 bases not matched to a gene; V was cut back by 2 bases and J by 5 bases. The CDR3 loop spans 15 amino acids. The germline CDR1 and CDR2 sequences are MDHEN and SYDVKM. Here the CDR3 DNA reads TGTGCCAGCAGTTTACTTACAGGGGGTGGTTATGGCTACACCTTC. This translates into CASSLLTGGGYGYTF.

J is TRBJ1-5 and V is TRBV19; 7 positions agree with TRBD1. The CDR3 runs to 14 residues. Germline CDR1 and CDR2: LNHDA and SQIVND (reference sequence). Trimming cost V 5 bases and J 7 bases; bases outside gene matches: 8. The CDR3 protein is CASSPSGGTQPQHF. In DNA, the CDR3 is TGTGCCAGTAGTCCATCAGGGGGGACACAGCCCCAGCATTTT.

The chain uses TRBV11-3 and TRBJ2-7, with TRBD1 identical over 7 bases. CDR1 and CDR2 from the germline V gene are SGHNT and YENEEA. V dropped 6 bases and J dropped 7; count of bases not matched to a gene: 15. The CDR3 is 15 residues long. The DNA of the CDR3 is TGTGCCAGCAGTTCGACAACAGGGGTGTCGGGAGAGCAGTACTTC. Amino acid sequence: CASSSTTGVSGEQYF.

J is TRBJ1-2 and V is TRBV10-2, with 7 bases that match TRBD1. V shed 4 bases, J shed 6 bases, and the junction held 5 bases outside the gene matches. This CDR3 spans 13 amino acids. Germline V gene sequence: CDR1 WSHSY, CDR2 SAAADI. The DNA for the CDR3 is TGCGCCAGCAGTGTAGCGGACAGGAATGGCTACACCTTC. It encodes CASSVADRNGYTF.

Here the CDR3 DNA reads TGTGCCAGCAGTTACTTACAGGGGTCACCCCTCCACTTT. Its protein product is CASSYLQGSPLHF. The rearrangement uses TRBV6-2 or TRBV6-3 and TRBJ1-6; 7 positions agree with TRBD1. V dropped 1 base and J dropped 10; count of bases not matched to a gene: 1. The CDR3 has 13 amino acids. CDR1 MNHEY and CDR2 SVGEGT come from the germline V gene.

This clone showed up just once. The chain carries TRBV5-1 and TRBJ2-2; TRBD1 is a possible D gene (6 bases). Trimming took 4 bases from V and 5 from J, leaving 12 bases between them. CDR1 is SGHRS, CDR2 YFSETQ, per germline. The CDR3 extends over 14 amino acids. CDR3 sequence (DNA): TGCGCCAGCAGCGTCGGGACATGGACCGGGGAGCTGTTTTTT. Translated, it gives CASSVGTWTGELFF.

This chain uses TRBV10-1 with TRBJ2-1; TRBD2 aligns across 9 bases. The V gene end was trimmed by 4 bases and the J gene end by 4 bases; junction bases not matched to a gene: 8. Germline assignment: CDR1 WNHNN and CDR2 SYGVQD (reference sequence). The length of the CDR3 is 16 residues. For the CDR3, the DNA is TGCGCCAGCAGTGCAAACCTAGCGGGGATATACAATGAGCAGTTCTTC. Its translation: CASSANLAGIYNEQFF.

V is TRBV28 and J is TRBJ1-6; no firm D call. The CDR3 is 12 residues long. Germline V gives CDR1 MDHEN, CDR2 SYDVKM. V lost 5 bases, J lost 7 bases, and 6 bases lay in between. DNA of the CDR3: TGTGCCAGCAGTCTTATAAATTCACCCCTCCACTTT. Residues: CASSLINSPLHF.

This chain connects TRBV28 to TRBJ2-5, with TRBD1 matching 7 bases. This CDR3 comprises 17 residues. In germline, CDR1 is MDHEN, CDR2 SYDVKM. V was clipped by 5 bases and J by 5 bases; unmatched bases: 17. As DNA, the CDR3 is TGTGCCAGCAGTCACCCCTTAAGGGCAGGGGGTTTTGAGACCCAGTACTTC. Its translation is CASSHPLRAGGFETQYF.

The gene calls are TRBV4-1 and TRBJ1-2; D is perhaps TRBD1 (6 bases). V was cut by 2 bases and J by 2 bases, with 12 bases left in between. CDR3 length: 15 amino acids. Germline V gives CDR1 MGHRA, CDR2 YSYEKL. CDR3 nucleotides: TGCGCCAGCAGCCAAAACCGGGACACCAACTATGGCTACACCTTC. It encodes CASSQNRDTNYGYTF.

The rearrangement joins TRBV5-5 to TRBJ2-7; 9 nucleotides match TRBD2. Germline V gene lookup returns CDR1 SGHKS and CDR2 YYEKEE (reference sequence). The V gene end was trimmed by 10 bases and the J gene end by 4 bases; junction bases not matched to a gene: 9. The CDR3 length is 13 residues. CDR3 region: CASSRTSEYEQYF. The CDR3 nucleotides read TGTGCCTCGTCAAGGACTAGCGAGTACGAGCAGTACTTC.

The CDR3 sequence: CASSPSGALLIGNTIYF. In nucleotides, the CDR3 is TGTGCCAGCAGCCCCTCGGGGGCCCTTTTAATTGGAAACACCATATATTTT. This chain connects TRBV11-2 to TRBJ1-3; D is possibly TRBD1 (6 bases). The germline CDR1 and CDR2 sequences are SGHAT and FQNNGV. The CDR3 consists of 17 residues. V was clipped by 5 bases and J by 3 bases, with 20 bases between them.

The CDR3 reads CASSYDRGRGYTF. The DNA for the CDR3 is TGTGCCAGCAGCTACGACAGGGGGCGAGGCTACACCTTC. The gene calls are TRBV7-3 and TRBJ1-2; 10 nucleotides agree with TRBD1. CDR1 and CDR2 (germline): SGHTA, FQGTGA. The CDR3 runs 13 residues. V lost 4 bases and J lost 8; bases outside the gene matches: 4.

The chain joins TRBV7-2 to TRBJ2-1; D is ambiguous. The CDR3 totals 11 residues. Germline lookup yields CDR1 SGHTA and CDR2 FQGNSA. Between the trimmed V and J ends, which lost 3 bases and 9 bases, there was a span of 6 bases. The CDR3 is CASSFEVEQFF. CDR3 DNA sequence: TGTGCCAGCAGCTTCGAGGTTGAGCAGTTCTTC. The full variable domain, completed using reference TRBV7-2 and TRBJ2-1, is GAGVSQSPSNKVTEKGKDVELRCDPISGHTALYWYRQSLGQGLEFLIYFQGNSAPDKSGLPSDRFSAERTGGSVSTLTIQRTQQEDSAVYLCASSFEVEQFFGPGTRLTVL.

This sequence joins TRBV3-1 (or the pseudogene TRBV3-2) and TRBJ1-1; possibly TRBD1 for D (5 bases). CDR3 size: 13 residues. Trimming pared 5 bases from V and 1 base from J, leaving 8 bases between. The germline CDR1 and CDR2 sequences are LGHDT and YNNKEL (reference sequence). The CDR3 nucleotides read TGTGCCAGCAGCACGACAGAGAACACTGAAGCTTTCTTT. This gives the protein CASSTTENTEAFF.

The chain joins TRBV20-1 to TRBJ2-5, with TRBD2 matching 10 bases. CDR3 length equals 17 residues. J was trimmed by 1 base and V by 3 bases; bases with no gene match: 11. The V gene's germline CDR1 is DFQATT and CDR2 SNEGSKA (reference sequence). The CDR3 DNA reads as TGCAGTGCTAGTGTGGCTAGCGGGAGAAGGGGCCAAGAGACCCAGTACTTC. Translated: CSASVASGRRGQETQYF.

The rearrangement joins TRBV30 to TRBJ2-3; TRBD2 matches at 7 bases. The V gene end was trimmed by 0 bases and the J gene end by 3 bases; junction bases not matched to a gene: 0. CDR3 size: 13 residues. Germline V gene data show CDR1 as GTSNPN and CDR2 as SVGIG (reference sequence). The CDR3 is CAWSVSGTDTQYF. As DNA, the CDR3 is TGTGCCTGGAGTGTTAGCGGGACAGATACGCAGTATTTT.

This chain uses TRBV6-2 or TRBV6-3 with TRBJ2-1; D gene ambiguous. The CDR3 has 15 residues. Trimming removed 2 bases at V and 4 bases at J, with 12 bases between. From germline, CDR1 is MNHEY and CDR2 SVGEGT. The CDR3 sequence: CASSYGRPRYNEQFF. The CDR3 bases are TGTGCCAGCAGTTACGGCCGACCACGGTACAATGAGCAGTTCTTC.

The chain has TRBV19 and TRBJ1-1, with D possibly TRBD1 on 6 matching bases. Germline CDR1 is LNHDA and CDR2 is SQIVND (reference sequence). This CDR3 contains 11 residues. V was shortened by 8 bases and J by 3 bases, with 7 bases between the two germline ends. CDR3 sequence: CASQGYTEAFF. CDR3 coding DNA: TGTGCCAGTCAGGGGTACACTGAAGCTTTCTTT.